This T cell receptor (beta chain) stems from a study of T cell responses to AZD1222 COVID-19 vaccine. About the study: The analysis combined second doses at about 4 or about 12 weeks.

This CDR3 has 12 residues. Trimming removed 3 bases from V and 5 bases from J, with 5 bases in between. Germline-derived CDR1 and CDR2 are KGHSH and LQKENI. As to this clone: As yet, its antigen is unknown.

The assay was immunoSEQ multiplex PCR, and TCRdb's table has in-frame clones only and misses some. This sample yields just over 80,000 clones, of which about 87% are seen a single time; 4.5% to 6% belongs to the top ten. Study-level points and caveats: Repertoires in all cases were sampled only once the peak T cell response had passed. Just 5 to 7 AZD1222 recipients were seropositive at baseline.

The V gene is TRBV18, the J gene TRBJ1-5; D not certain. This TCR was sampled from an adult in good health. The source was peripheral blood, collected on day 0 of AZD1222 vaccination. DNA for the CDR3: TGTGCCAGCTCACCCCCAGATCAGCCCCAGCATTTT. It yields the protein CASSPPDQPQHF.